Below, 10 T cell receptor beta chains from the same sample are listed, as sequenced in a study of T cells after yellow fever vaccination. TCRdb itself ran the 5' RACE reads through MiXCR, one entry per CDR3 protein. The table shows 200,000 to 250,000 distinct CDR3 sequences, with more than 3% occurring only once. Specimen: CD4+ T cells sorted from PBMCs, collected 10 days after the yellow fever booster vaccination. These receptors originate from a man aged 18 to 30 who received the YFV17D yellow fever vaccine.

Ten or more counts support this clonotype. This chain links TRBV7-2 with TRBJ1-5, with D perhaps TRBD1 (5 bases). Germline assignment: CDR1 SGHTA and CDR2 FQGNSA. The V end lost 5 bases, the J end lost 1 base, and 9 bases lay between the germline ends. The CDR3 is 14 residues long. The CDR3 nucleotides are TGTGCCAGCAGCCTGGACAACAGCAATCAGCCCCAGCATTTT. Residues: CASSLDNSNQPQHF.

Ten or more counts support this clonotype. The junction does not match germline at one end; this may be a read error. The chain uses TRBV7-7 and TRBJ1-1; D unclear. The CDR3 is 13 amino acids. CDR1 and CDR2 (germline): SSHAT, FNYEAQ (reference sequence). The chain's CDR3 is CASSLNKNTEAFF. Written as DNA, the CDR3 is TGTGCTAGCAGCTTAAATAAAAACACTGAAGCTTTCTTT.

This clonotype showed up just a few times. CDR3 in DNA: TGTGCCACCAGCAGAGATCTAAGTCCTTCCTACGAGCAGTACGTC. Protein: CATSRDLSPSYEQYV. This chain links TRBV15 with TRBJ2-7, with D unclear. V gave up 0 bases and J gave up 1 base, with 10 bases separating them. The CDR3 consists of 15 residues. Germline assignment: CDR1 LNHNV and CDR2 YYDKDF (reference sequence).

This clonotype was counted ten times or more. The chain has TRBV7-8 and TRBJ2-5; 12 nucleotides line up with TRBD2. Unmatched junction bases numbered 14, after V lost 5 bases and J lost 1 base. In germline, CDR1 is SGHVS, CDR2 FQNEAQ. This CDR3 contains 19 residues. The CDR3 region has the DNA TGTGCCAGCAGCCCAAGATCCGCTAGCGGGGGGGCTCTCCAAGAGACCCAGTACTTC. Protein product: CASSPRSASGGALQETQYF.

The genes are TRBV20-1 and TRBJ2-5, with TRBD1 matching 7 bases. Germline V CDR1 and CDR2: DFQATT, SNEGSKA (reference sequence). The CDR3 runs to 13 residues. Trimming at V came to 6 bases and at J to 2 bases, leaving 6 bases not matched to a gene. CDR3 bases: TGCAGTGCGCCTCAACAGGGGCAAGAGACCCAGTACTTC. Its protein is CSAPQQGQETQYF.

This clonotype was observed a few times. This chain uses TRBV7-2 with TRBJ1-1; D is possibly TRBD1 (6 bases). Trimming removed 4 bases at V and 5 bases at J, with 17 bases between. Germline V gene sequence: CDR1 SGHTA, CDR2 FQGNSA. The CDR3 spans 15 residues. The DNA of the CDR3 is TGTGCCAGCAGCTCACATGGGGGGCTGGGGACTGAAGCTTTCTTT. Translation: CASSSHGGLGTEAFF.

There are a few counts of this clonotype. The rearrangement uses TRBV7-3 and TRBJ2-1, with TRBD2 matching over 13 bases. V was clipped by 5 bases and J by 9 bases; unmatched bases: 7. Germline V gene lookup returns CDR1 SGHTA and CDR2 FQGTGA. This CDR3 has 15 residues. The CDR3 DNA follows: TGTGCCAGCAGCCCCGGACTAGCGGGGGAAGGTGAGCAGTTCTTC. It encodes CASSPGLAGEGEQFF.

This clonotype came up a few times. The chain links TRBV6-2 or TRBV6-3 to TRBJ2-1; the match to TRBD1 covers 7 bases. The germline V gene has CDR1 MNHEY and CDR2 SVGEGT. The CDR3 consists of 15 residues. J lost 8 bases, V lost 2 bases, and 9 bases had no gene match. Here the CDR3 reads CASSYGVQGMYEQFF. As DNA, the CDR3 is TGTGCCAGCAGTTACGGCGTACAGGGGATGTATGAGCAGTTCTTC.

The V call is TRBV5-1, the J call TRBJ1-1; D may be TRBD1 (5 bases). The germline CDR1 and CDR2 sequences are SGHRS and YFSETQ. The CDR3 totals 16 residues. V lost 0 bases and J lost 2, with 14 bases in between. The CDR3 region has the DNA TGCGCCAGCAGCTTGGGGGAGGGGCCCCCAAACACTGAAGCTTTCTTT. Its translation is CASSLGEGPPNTEAFF.

J is TRBJ2-3 and V is TRBV12-3 or TRBV12-4; 10 nucleotides align to TRBD2. The junction had 6 bases not matched to a gene; V was cut back by 6 bases and J by 6 bases. This CDR3 is built from 14 residues. The CDR3 DNA sequence: TGTGCCAGCAGCCAAACTAGCGGGGCGGATACGCAGTATTTT. This codes for CASSQTSGADTQYF.